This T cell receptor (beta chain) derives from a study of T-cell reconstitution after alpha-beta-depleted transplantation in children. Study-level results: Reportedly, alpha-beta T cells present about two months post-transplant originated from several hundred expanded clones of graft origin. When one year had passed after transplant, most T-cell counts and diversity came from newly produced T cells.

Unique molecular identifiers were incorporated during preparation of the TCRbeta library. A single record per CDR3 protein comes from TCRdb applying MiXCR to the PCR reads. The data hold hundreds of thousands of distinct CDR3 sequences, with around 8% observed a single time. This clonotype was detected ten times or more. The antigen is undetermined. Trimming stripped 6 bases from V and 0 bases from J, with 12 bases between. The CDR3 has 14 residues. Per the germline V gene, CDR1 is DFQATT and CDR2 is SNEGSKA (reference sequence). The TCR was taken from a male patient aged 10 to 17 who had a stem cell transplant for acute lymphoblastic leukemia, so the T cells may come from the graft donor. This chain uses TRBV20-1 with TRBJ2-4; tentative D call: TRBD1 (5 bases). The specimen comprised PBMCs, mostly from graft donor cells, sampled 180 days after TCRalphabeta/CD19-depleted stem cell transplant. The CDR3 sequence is CSARQSLAKNIQYF. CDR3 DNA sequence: TGCAGTGCACGACAGTCTCTAGCCAAAAACATTCAGTACTTC.